These T cell receptor beta chains were read from a single sample in a study of long-term antiretroviral therapy in people with HIV. Some clones are missing from TCRdb's copy, which holds only in-frame ones; the method was immunoSEQ multiplex PCR. The sample records 15,000 to 20,000 clones, around four fifths being singletons. Specimen: unsorted PBMCs, collected nearly 2.6 years before starting antiretroviral therapy. Receptors originate from a woman between 50 and 59 years old with HIV. Each CDR3 is given with its conserved first and last residue. D genes are given only for firm matches. Not all rows give a size; the values are once, few, many and, for expanded clones, a class.

D gene: TRBD2; J gene: TRBJ2-2; clone size: NA; V gene: TRBV5-1; CDR3 protein: CASRGLAGSGELFF; CDR3 DNA: TGCGCCAGCAGAGGGCTAGCGGGGTCCGGGGAGCTGTTTTTT
D gene: NA; J gene: TRBJ2-3; clone size: NA; V gene: TRBV5-5; CDR3 protein: CASSFGRTDTQYF; CDR3 DNA: TGTGCCAGCAGCTTCGGGCGCACAGATACGCAGTATTTT
D gene: NA; J gene: TRBJ2-4; clone size: NA; V gene: TRBV7-3; CDR3 protein: CASSLGPLNIQYF; CDR3 DNA: TGTGCCAGCAGCTTAGGTCCCTTAAACATTCAGTACTTC
D gene: NA; J gene: TRBJ2-5; clone size: NA; V gene: TRBV7-3; CDR3 protein: CASSLIGTETQYF; CDR3 DNA: TGTGCCAGCAGCTTGATCGGGACAGAGACCCAGTACTTC
D gene: TRBD2; J gene: TRBJ2-5; clone size: NA; V gene: TRBV6-1; CDR3 protein: CASSEYIPGLAGGSQETQYF; CDR3 DNA: TGTGCCAGCAGTGAATATATCCCCGGACTAGCGGGGGGCAGCCAAGAGACCCAGTACTTC
D gene: NA; J gene: TRBJ1-2; clone size: few; V gene: TRBV20-1; CDR3 protein: CSARIDDGYTF; CDR3 DNA: TGCAGTGCTAGAATAGATGATGGCTACACCTTC
D gene: NA; J gene: TRBJ1-6; clone size: NA; V gene: TRBV2; CDR3 protein: CASRQGGNSPLHF; CDR3 DNA: TGTGCTTCCAGGCAGGGAGGTAATTCACCCCTCCACTTT
D gene: NA; J gene: TRBJ2-1; clone size: NA; V gene: TRBV7-3; CDR3 protein: CASSPRGDPLGGQFF; CDR3 DNA: TGTGCCAGCAGCCCCAGGGGAGACCCATTGGGTGGGCAGTTCTTC
D gene: TRBD2; J gene: TRBJ2-5; clone size: NA; V gene: TRBV5-1; CDR3 protein: CASSSALAGVQETQYF; CDR3 DNA: TGCGCCAGCAGCTCCGCCCTAGCGGGGGTTCAAGAGACCCAGTACTTC
D gene: TRBD1; J gene: TRBJ2-5; clone size: NA; V gene: TRBV5-6; CDR3 protein: CASSPRDRKTQYF; CDR3 DNA: TGTGCCAGCAGCCCCCGGGACAGGAAGACCCAGTACTTC
D gene: TRBD1; J gene: TRBJ1-2; clone size: NA; V gene: TRBV25-1; CDR3 protein: CASGDRGNYGYTF; CDR3 DNA: TGTGCCAGCGGAGACAGGGGGAACTATGGCTACACCTTC
D gene: TRBD2; J gene: TRBJ2-5; clone size: NA; V gene: TRBV10-3; CDR3 protein: CAISESGGGEQETQYF; CDR3 DNA: TGTGCCATCAGTGAGTCCGGCGGGGGGGAACAAGAGACCCAGTACTTC
D gene: TRBD2; J gene: TRBJ2-3; clone size: NA; V gene: TRBV6-5; CDR3 protein: CASRLAGGHTDTQYF; CDR3 DNA: TGTGCCAGCCGCCTAGCGGGGGGCCACACAGATACGCAGTATTTT
D gene: NA; J gene: TRBJ2-7; clone size: NA; V gene: TRBV7-8; CDR3 protein: CASWDKGIFYEQYF; CDR3 DNA: TGTGCCAGCTGGGATAAGGGGATCTTCTACGAGCAGTACTTC
D gene: NA; J gene: TRBJ2-3; clone size: NA; V gene: TRBV29-1; CDR3 protein: CSVDDGGAVTDTQYF; CDR3 DNA: TGCAGCGTTGATGATGGGGGCGCGGTCACAGATACGCAGTATTTT
D gene: NA; J gene: TRBJ2-7; clone size: NA; V gene: TRBV18; CDR3 protein: CASSQDVRKYF; CDR3 DNA: TGTGCCAGCTCCCAGGACGTTAGAAAGTACTTC
D gene: TRBD2; J gene: TRBJ2-3; clone size: medium-sized; V gene: TRBV5-6; CDR3 protein: CASSRRGDVDTDTQYF; CDR3 DNA: TGTGCCAGCAGCCGTCGGGGGGACGTTGACACAGATACGCAGTATTTT
D gene: NA; J gene: TRBJ2-2; clone size: NA; V gene: TRBV2; CDR3 protein: CVPAPRTGELFF; CDR3 DNA: TGTGTCCCGGCACCTCGCACCGGGGAGCTGTTTTTT
D gene: NA; J gene: TRBJ2-1; clone size: NA; V gene: TRBV7-8; CDR3 protein: CASSPGQRSSYNEQFF; CDR3 DNA: TGTGCCAGCAGCCCTGGACAGCGAAGCTCCTACAATGAGCAGTTCTTC
D gene: NA; J gene: TRBJ1-2; clone size: NA; V gene: TRBV6-1; CDR3 protein: CASSEGGAGYYGYTF; CDR3 DNA: TGTGCCAGCAGTGAAGGGGGCGCAGGGTACTATGGCTACACCTTC
D gene: NA; J gene: TRBJ2-1; clone size: NA; V gene: TRBV10-2; CDR3 protein: CASSVRTGRGNEQFF; CDR3 DNA: TGCGCCAGCAGTGTGAGGACAGGGAGGGGGAATGAGCAGTTCTTC
D gene: NA; J gene: TRBJ1-6; clone size: NA; V gene: TRBV6-5; CDR3 protein: CASSYGVYTYNSPLHF; CDR3 DNA: TGTGCCAGCAGTTACGGTGTCTACACCTATAATTCACCCCTCCACTTT
D gene: NA; J gene: TRBJ2-4; clone size: few; V gene: TRBV11-2; CDR3 protein: CASSSPAAKNIQYF; CDR3 DNA: TGTGCCAGCAGCTCCCCTGCGGCCAAAAACATTCAGTACTTC
D gene: NA; J gene: TRBJ2-1; clone size: NA; V gene: TRBV10-3; CDR3 protein: CAISESPMGSNEQFF; CDR3 DNA: TGTGCCATCAGTGAGTCACCCATGGGGAGCAATGAGCAGTTCTTC
D gene: TRBD1; J gene: TRBJ1-5; clone size: NA; V gene: TRBV15; CDR3 protein: CATSRDRDSPIGNQPQHF; CDR3 DNA: TGTGCCACCAGCAGAGATCGGGACAGCCCTATCGGCAATCAGCCCCAGCATTTT
D gene: TRBD2; J gene: TRBJ2-7; clone size: NA; V gene: TRBV18; CDR3 protein: CASSKAGASYEQYF; CDR3 DNA: TGTGCCAGCTCAAAAGCGGGGGCATCCTACGAGCAGTACTTC